Shown below are 26 T cell receptor beta chains from a single sample sequenced in a study of blood T cells in healthy people across ages. The use of a sample-barcoded 5' primer and a J-beta primer mix characterized a second PCR of roughly 6 to 11 cycles. TCRdb re-called the 5' RACE reads with MiXCR, one entry per CDR3 protein. The sample shows roughly 1.4 million distinct CDR3 sequences, around 55% of them seen only once. Sequencing input: blood. All receptors derive from a man between 18 and 29 years old in good health.

Here the CDR3 DNA reads TGCAGTGCGGCCGGGACATTGAACACTGAAGCTTTCTTT. This encodes CSAAGTLNTEAFF. The V and J genes are TRBV20-1 and TRBJ1-1, with D tentatively TRBD1 (6 bases). Germline CDR1 is DFQATT and CDR2 is SNEGSKA (reference sequence). The V end was cut by 6 bases, the J end by 0 bases, with 11 bases between. This CDR3 region has 13 residues.

The table lists this clonotype with a few counts. This chain links TRBV20-1 with TRBJ1-6; D possibly corresponds to TRBD1 (6 bases). The CDR3 loop spans 15 amino acids. V gave up 3 bases and J gave up 7 bases, with 16 bases separating them. CDR1 and CDR2 (germline): DFQATT, SNEGSKA (reference sequence). This CDR3 is CSASPPTGPNSPLHF. CDR3 coding DNA: TGCAGTGCTAGCCCCCCGACAGGCCCAAATTCACCCCTCCACTTT.

J is TRBJ2-1 and V is TRBV29-1; 9 positions match TRBD1. V trimming: 3 bases; J trimming: 2 bases; junction bases outside the gene matches: 5. The length of the CDR3 is 15 residues. Germline assignment: CDR1 SQVTM and CDR2 ANQGSEA. The CDR3: CSVEVGDRAYNEQFF. In DNA form, the CDR3 reads TGCAGCGTTGAGGTAGGGGACAGGGCCTACAATGAGCAGTTCTTC.

The rearrangement links TRBV20-1 to TRBJ2-1; 9 nucleotides line up with TRBD2. Germline V gene lookup returns CDR1 DFQATT and CDR2 SNEGSKA (reference sequence). The trim removed 3 bases at V and 13 bases at J, leaving 16 bases unmatched. This CDR3 is 15 amino acids long. DNA of the CDR3: TGCAGTGCTAGTTTCCCTAGCGGGATTGGAGAGACCCAGTTCTTC. Protein sequence: CSASFPSGIGETQFF.

CDR3 DNA sequence: TGTGCCAGCAGCACGGGGCAGTACTATGGCTACACCTTC. This encodes CASSTGQYYGYTF. The rearrangement links TRBV6-5 to TRBJ1-2, with a tentative D call TRBD1 (5 bases). Germline V gene lookup returns CDR1 MNHEY and CDR2 SVGAGI. With 6 bases removed from V and 3 bases from J, the gap between germline ends came to 11 bases. The CDR3 loop spans 13 amino acids.

The chain combines TRBV20-1 with TRBJ2-7; 8 bases match TRBD1. CDR1 and CDR2 from the germline V gene are DFQATT and SNEGSKA (reference sequence). The CDR3 totals 15 residues. Trimming at V came to 2 bases and at J to 5 bases, leaving 11 bases not matched to a gene. CDR3 sequence reads: CSARTPDREWNEQYF. The CDR3 nucleotides are TGCAGTGCTAGAACCCCGGACAGGGAGTGGAACGAGCAGTACTTC.

V gene TRBV20-1 combines with J gene TRBJ2-3, with D hard to call. The CDR3 contains 12 residues. Germline V lookup: CDR1 DFQATT, CDR2 SNEGSKA (reference sequence). V dropped 7 bases and J dropped 5 bases, with 13 bases sitting between them. CDR3 sequence: CSVPRARDTQYF. CDR3 bases: TGCAGTGTCCCTCGCGCGAGAGATACGCAGTATTTT.

The rearrangement joins TRBV6-2 or TRBV6-3 to TRBJ1-6; D remains unclear. The germline gives CDR1 MNHEY, CDR2 SVGEGT. The CDR3 contains 15 residues. The V end lost 2 bases, the J end lost 10 bases, and 15 bases lay between the germline ends. CDR3 nucleotide sequence: TGTGCCAGCAGTTACGGGCGGGGAGTAGGCTCACCCCTCCACTTT. Its translation: CASSYGRGVGSPLHF.

The chain links TRBV4-3 to TRBJ1-2, with 9 bases matching TRBD1. Germline V gene sequence: CDR1 LGHNA, CDR2 YSLEER. V lost 4 bases, J lost 8 bases, and 11 bases stayed unmatched. The CDR3 spans 15 residues. CDR3 coding DNA: TGCGCCAGCAGCCCTGGATTTCTGGGGACAGGGGGCTACACCTTC. Protein: CASSPGFLGTGGYTF.

The V call is TRBV5-1, the J call TRBJ2-3, with TRBD2 matching 7 bases. This CDR3 has 16 amino acids. Germline CDR1 is SGHRS and CDR2 is YFSETQ. V lost 2 bases and J lost 0; bases outside the gene matches: 6. The CDR3, as DNA: TGCGCCAGCAGCTTACTCGGCGGGGGTAGCACAGATACGCAGTATTTT. Translated, it gives CASSLLGGGSTDTQYF.

The chain joins TRBV7-2 to TRBJ2-2, with 13 bases that match TRBD2. The J segment lost 3 bases and the V segment lost 2 bases, leaving 9 bases of the junction unmatched. CDR3 length: 19 residues. In germline, CDR1 is SGHTA, CDR2 FQGNSA. Here the CDR3 reads CASSLSLGLAGRDTGELFF. CDR3 nucleotide sequence: TGTGCCAGCAGCTTATCCCTGGGACTAGCGGGGCGAGACACCGGGGAGCTGTTTTTT.

This chain uses TRBV11-2 with TRBJ2-5; no definite D call. Between the trimmed V and J ends, which lost 5 bases and 4 bases, there was a span of 11 bases. Germline loops: CDR1 SGHAT, CDR2 FQNNGV. The CDR3 is made up of 13 amino acids. CDR3 region: CASSPEMGETQYF. CDR3 DNA sequence: TGTGCCAGCAGCCCCGAAATGGGAGAGACCCAGTACTTC.

V is TRBV5-5 and J is TRBJ1-2; no definite D call. Germline V gene data show CDR1 as SGHKS and CDR2 as YYEKEE (reference sequence). The length of the CDR3 is 15 residues. V was pared by 0 bases and J by 3 bases, with 12 bases between. The CDR3 DNA is TGTGCCAGCAGCTTGGGGGCAAACGTGGACTATGGCTACACCTTC. Amino acid sequence: CASSLGANVDYGYTF.

This clonotype was recorded a few times. The CDR3 spells CASSPGQGLYNEQFF. The DNA of the CDR3 is TGTGCCAGCAGCCCGGGACAGGGACTCTACAATGAGCAGTTCTTC. The V call is TRBV3-1, the J call TRBJ2-1; 9 bases fit TRBD1. CDR3 size: 15 residues. V shed 4 bases, J shed 3 bases, and the junction held 4 bases outside the gene matches. The V gene's germline CDR1 is LGHDT and CDR2 YNNKEL (reference sequence).

In this sample, this clonotype turned up a few times. V gene TRBV29-1 combines with J gene TRBJ1-2; the match to TRBD1 covers 7 bases. CDR1 and CDR2 (germline): SQVTM, ANQGSEA. The CDR3 covers 17 residues. V gave up 0 bases and J gave up 1 base; unmatched junction bases: 11. The CDR3 DNA reads as TGCAGCGTTGAAGACCGGGCGGTTGACAGGGTTAACTATGGCTACACCTTC. Residues: CSVEDRAVDRVNYGYTF.

This sequence joins TRBV7-2 and TRBJ1-4; the D gene is possibly TRBD1 (6 bases). Trimming shortened V by 1 base and J by 5 bases, and 11 bases separated the two germline ends. The germline V gene has CDR1 SGHTA and CDR2 FQGNSA. The CDR3 runs to 15 residues. CDR3 bases: TGTGCCAGCAGCTTAGTGGCGAGGGGGAATGAAAAACTGTTTTTT. It yields the protein CASSLVARGNEKLFF. The full variable domain, with the rest looked up from reference TRBV7-2 and TRBJ1-4, is GAGVSQSPSNKVTEKGKDVELRCDPISGHTALYWYRQSLGQGLEFLIYFQGNSAPDKSGLPSDRFSAERTGGSVSTLTIQRTQQEDSAVYLCASSLVARGNEKLFFGSGTQLSVL.

This chain links TRBV11-2 with TRBJ1-1; 9 bases fit TRBD1. Germline V CDR1 and CDR2: SGHAT, FQNNGV. The ends lost 4 bases at V and 4 bases at J; junction bases unmatched: 4. This CDR3 comprises 14 residues. This CDR3 is CASSSTGGGTEAFF. CDR3 nucleotide sequence: TGTGCCAGCAGCTCGACAGGGGGGGGCACTGAAGCTTTCTTT.

The chain links TRBV20-1 to TRBJ2-7; no clear D. Germline CDR1 is DFQATT and CDR2 is SNEGSKA (reference sequence). There are 12 residues in the CDR3. Trimming took off 2 bases at V and 10 bases at J, with 15 bases between the two ends. DNA of the CDR3: TGCAGTGCTAGACCCGGTCCTACGAATCAGTACTTC. Translation: CSARPGPTNQYF.

This rearrangement joins TRBV7-2 to TRBJ2-7; 9 bases fit TRBD2. CDR1 SGHTA and CDR2 FQGNSA come from the germline V gene. J gave up 2 bases and V 2 bases, and 4 bases lay outside the gene matches. This CDR3 has 15 residues. The CDR3 loop reads CASSLYASGAYEQYF. CDR3 in DNA: TGTGCCAGCAGCTTATATGCTAGCGGGGCCTACGAGCAGTACTTC.

The V gene is TRBV4-1, the J gene TRBJ2-1, with 12 bases identical to TRBD2. The ends lost 0 bases at V and 10 bases at J; junction bases unmatched: 7. Germline V gives CDR1 MGHRA, CDR2 YSYEKL. The CDR3 has 16 amino acids. The CDR3 region is CASSQDNLAGGREQFF. The CDR3 DNA sequence: TGCGCCAGCAGCCAAGATAATCTAGCGGGAGGGCGCGAGCAGTTCTTC.

A note on this clonotype: Germline is not matched at one junction end, which may reflect a read error. V usage is TRBV3-1 and J usage is TRBJ2-3; 7 positions match TRBD1. This CDR3 is 14 amino acids long. The V gene's germline CDR1 is LGHDT and CDR2 YNNKEL (reference sequence). CDR3: CVSSTGALPDTQYF. CDR3 nucleotides: TGTGTCAGCAGCACAGGGGCTTTACCAGATACGCAGTATTTT.

This clonotype turned up a few times. The genes are TRBV25-1 and TRBJ2-6; 7 bases are shared with TRBD1. In germline, CDR1 is MGHDK, CDR2 SYGVNS. This CDR3 comprises 17 residues. With V trimmed by 5 bases and J by 0 bases, 7 bases remained unmatched. The CDR3 DNA follows: TGTGCCAGCAGTCCGGGACAGTTCTCCTCTGGGGCCAACGTCCTGACTTTC. Its translation is CASSPGQFSSGANVLTF.

A few counts support this clonotype. The gene calls are TRBV5-4 and TRBJ1-2; 7 bases line up with TRBD1. V lost 3 bases and J lost 6; bases outside the gene matches: 11. Germline V gene lookup returns CDR1 SGHNT and CDR2 YYREEE (reference sequence). CDR3 size: 15 residues. The CDR3 sequence is CASSSPGTVEDGYTF. CDR3 sequence (DNA): TGTGCCAGCAGCTCCCCCGGGACAGTAGAAGATGGCTACACCTTC.

J is TRBJ1-1 and V is TRBV7-9; 10 bases map to TRBD1. The V segment lost 8 bases and the J segment 6 bases; nucleotides outside the gene matches: 15. Per germline, CDR1 SEHNR and CDR2 FQNEAQ (reference sequence). The CDR3 has 16 residues. CDR3 nucleotide sequence: TGTGCCAGCCACGGGGGGGACAGGGGTTTGAATGCTGAAGCTTTCTTT. It is translated as CASHGGDRGLNAEAFF.

This clonotype appeared a few times. The V and J genes are TRBV12-3 or TRBV12-4 and TRBJ2-5; D remains unclear. The CDR3 consists of 16 residues. The V end was cut by 3 bases, the J end by 1 base, with 15 bases between. The CDR3 nucleotides are TGTGCCAGCAGTTTGTATATCGGAGACCTCCAAGAGACCCAGTACTTC. Encoded protein: CASSLYIGDLQETQYF.

This clonotype has a handful of counts. The chain employs TRBV25-1 and TRBJ2-3; no clear D gene. Germline CDR1 MGHDK, CDR2 SYGVNS. With 8 bases removed from V and 9 bases from J, the gap between germline ends came to 12 bases. The CDR3 is 11 residues long. This chain's CDR3 is CASQTGPTQYF. The CDR3 DNA is TGTGCCAGCCAGACGGGCCCCACGCAGTATTTT.